This T cell receptor beta chain is from a study of beta chain features in type 1 diabetes. The length of the CDR3 is 15 residues. The germline V and J ends were trimmed by 6 bases and 0 bases, with 15 bases remaining between them. Germline CDR1 is MNHEY and CDR2 is SVGAGI. Whole-study findings and limits: Within each of all four CD4+ subsets, Type 1 diabetes patients had TCRB CDR3s that were moderately but significantly shorter.

Reverse transcription of all isolated RNA meant that expressed TCRB transcripts were sequenced. Only in-frame clones appear in the TCRdb table, and some are missing; sequencing was by immunoSEQ multiplex PCR. The top ten clones hold almost 0.65% of a sample with 120,000 to 150,000 clones, roughly 9.3% of them seen once. With respect to this clone: Its antigen remains unidentified.

Sequencing was carried out using central memory CD4+ T cells from blood. V usage is TRBV6-5 and J usage is TRBJ2-7; D is perhaps TRBD1 (6 bases). This TCR came from a woman in her thirties or forties in good health. The CDR3 protein is CASSKRTESSYEQYF. DNA of the CDR3: TGTGCCAGCAGCAAACGGACAGAGAGCTCCTACGAGCAGTACTTC.